A selection of T cell receptor beta chains follows, all from one sample in a study of T cell repertoires in cytomegalovirus infection. TCRdb reprocessed the reads with MiXCR, giving one entry per CDR3 protein. Of some 400,000 distinct CDR3 sequences in the sample, 18% are singletons; the top ten hold approximately 10%. The sample taken for sequencing was PBMCs. Receptors were obtained from a human donor in good health (CMV status not recorded). Some clones in this sample may be carry-over from other donors' samples. Both conserved end residues are part of each CDR3. A D gene is named only where the DNA matches it firmly. Size is stated for part of the rows, as once, few or many counts, or as a class when the clone is expanded.

d_call | clone_size | j_call | v_call | cdr3_nt | cdr3_aa
. | many | TRBJ2-5 | TRBV10-3 | TGTGCCATCAGTGAGTCGAAGCTTGGCACCCAAGAGACCCAGTACTTC | CAISESKLGTQETQYF
TRBD1 | . | TRBJ2-5 | TRBV3-1 | TGTGCCAGCAGCCATCCGACAGGGGGCATCGAGACCCAGTACTTC | CASSHPTGGIETQYF
. | few | TRBJ1-1 | TRBV11-2 | TGTGCCAGCAGCACAGGGTGGATGAACACTGAAGCTTTCTTT | CASSTGWMNTEAFF
. | . | TRBJ1-5 | TRBV2 | TGTGCCAGCAGTGACGGACAGCTTCGGACGCAGCCCCAGCATTTT | CASSDGQLRTQPQHF
. | once | TRBJ2-7 | TRBV20-1 | TGCAGTGCTAGAGATCTTCGTAATAGCGAGCCCTACGAGCAGTACTTC | CSARDLRNSEPYEQYF
TRBD2 | many | TRBJ2-3 | TRBV28 | TGTGCCAGCAGTCCGTTAGCGGGGGGCAGGGCAGATACGCAGTATTTT | CASSPLAGGRADTQYF
. | few | TRBJ2-3 | TRBV7-8 | TGTGCCAGCAGCCCCCCTCCATTTAAAGTCACGGGTACGCAGTATTTT | CASSPPPFKVTGTQYF
. | few | TRBJ2-1 | TRBV7-2 | TGTGCCAGCAGCTATGTACAATTTTACAATGAGCAGTTCTTC | CASSYVQFYNEQFF
TRBD1 | . | TRBJ2-6 | TRBV24-1 | TGTGCCACTAGCGTCCGGGACAGAGAGATTTCTGGGGCCAACGTCCTGACTTTC | CATSVRDREISGANVLTF
TRBD1 | few | TRBJ2-7 | TRBV6-6 | TGTGCCAGCAGTCTGGACAGGGGATTATTCGGCGAGCAGTACTTC | CASSLDRGLFGEQYF
TRBD2 | . | TRBJ2-3 | TRBV7-6 | TGTGCCAGCAGCTTAGCGAGGACTAGCGGGAGCACAGATACGCAGTATTTT | CASSLARTSGSTDTQYF
. | . | TRBJ2-7 | TRBV7-2 | TGTGCCAGCAGCCAGGAGGTGGCCTCGTACGAGCAGTACTTC | CASSQEVASYEQYF
. | many | TRBJ2-1 | TRBV7-8 | TGTGCCAGCAGCTTAGGTCGTGACCGGTACAATGAGCAGTTCTTC | CASSLGRDRYNEQFF
. | . | TRBJ1-1 | TRBV20-1 | TGCAGTGCTAGAGATCTGGGGTTGGTGAACACTGAAGCTTTCTTT | CSARDLGLVNTEAFF
. | many | TRBJ2-1 | TRBV10-3 | TGTGCCATCAGTGAGAATGGGGGCGATGAGCAGTTCTTC | CAISENGGDEQFF
. | few | TRBJ2-7 | TRBV4-1 | TGCGCCAGCAGCCAAGAAGCCGGCAGAATCTACGAGCAGTACTTC | CASSQEAGRIYEQYF
TRBD1 | . | TRBJ2-3 | TRBV11-2 | TGTGCCAGCAACCGGGACAGGGGATCAGATACGCAGTATTTT | CASNRDRGSDTQYF
. | . | TRBJ1-1 | TRBV20-1 | TGCAGTGCTTGGGGACTCCTCCGGGGAACTGAAGCTTTCTTT | CSAWGLLRGTEAFF
. | many | TRBJ2-1 | TRBV6-1 | TGTGCCAGCAGTCCCTCTAGGTCAGTTTACAATGAGCAGTTCTTC | CASSPSRSVYNEQFF
. | many | TRBJ2-2 | TRBV4-3 | TGCGCCAGCAGCCAAGACGGAGCGAACACCGGGGAGCTGTTTTTT | CASSQDGANTGELFF
TRBD1 | few | TRBJ2-3 | TRBV5-4 | TGTGCCAGCAGCTCGATGACAGGGGAAGCCACAGATACGCAGTATTTT | CASSSMTGEATDTQYF
. | . | TRBJ2-1 | TRBV20-1 | TGCAGTGCTAGAGCAGGAACGGGAGCTTATGAGCAGTTCTTC | CSARAGTGAYEQFF
TRBD1 | many | TRBJ1-1 | TRBV5-4 | TGTGCCAGCAGCTGGGACAGGAAGAACACTGAAGCTTTCTTT | CASSWDRKNTEAFF